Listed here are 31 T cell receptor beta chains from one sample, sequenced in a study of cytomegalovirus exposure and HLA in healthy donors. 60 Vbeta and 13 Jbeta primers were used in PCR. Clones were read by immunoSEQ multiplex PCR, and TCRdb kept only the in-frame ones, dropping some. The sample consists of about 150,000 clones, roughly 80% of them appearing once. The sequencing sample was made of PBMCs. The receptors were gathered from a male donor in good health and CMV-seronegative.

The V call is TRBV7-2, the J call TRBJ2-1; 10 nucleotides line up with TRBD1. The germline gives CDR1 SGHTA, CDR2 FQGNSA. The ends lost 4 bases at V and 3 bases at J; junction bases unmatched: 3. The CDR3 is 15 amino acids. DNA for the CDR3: TGTGCCAGCAGCTCGTGGACAGGGGGCTACAATGAGCAGTTCTTC. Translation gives CASSSWTGGYNEQFF.

CDR3 sequence: CASSQGISSPYEQYF. CDR3 bases: TGTGCCAGCAGCCAAGGAATCAGTAGCCCCTACGAGCAGTACTTC. The J gene is TRBJ2-7, the V gene TRBV14; D is ambiguous. Germline assignment: CDR1 SGHDN and CDR2 FVKESK. Trimming took 1 base from V and 2 from J, leaving 12 bases between them. This CDR3 has 15 residues.

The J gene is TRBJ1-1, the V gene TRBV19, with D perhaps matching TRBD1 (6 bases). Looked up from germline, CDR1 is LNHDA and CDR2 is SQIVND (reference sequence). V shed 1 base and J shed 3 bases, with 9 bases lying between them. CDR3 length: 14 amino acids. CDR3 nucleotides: TGTGCCAGTAGTATAGTGACAGGCTACACTGAAGCTTTCTTT. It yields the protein CASSIVTGYTEAFF. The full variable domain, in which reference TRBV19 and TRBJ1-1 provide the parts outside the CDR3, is DGGITQSPKYLFRKEGQNVTLSCEQNLNHDAMYWYRQDPGQGLRLIYYSQIVNDFQKGDIAEGYSVSREKKESFPLTVTSAQKNPTAFYLCASSIVTGYTEAFFGQGTRLTVV.

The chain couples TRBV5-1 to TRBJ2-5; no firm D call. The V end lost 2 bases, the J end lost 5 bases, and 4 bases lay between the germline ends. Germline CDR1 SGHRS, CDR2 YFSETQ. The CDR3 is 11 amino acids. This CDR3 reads CASSLAETQYF. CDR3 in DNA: TGCGCCAGCAGCTTAGCGGAGACCCAGTACTTC.

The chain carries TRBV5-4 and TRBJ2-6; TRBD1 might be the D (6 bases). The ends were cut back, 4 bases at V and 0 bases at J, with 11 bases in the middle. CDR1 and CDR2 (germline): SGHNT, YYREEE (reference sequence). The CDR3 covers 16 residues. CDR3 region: CASSPGAYSGANVLTF. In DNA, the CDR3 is TGTGCCAGCAGCCCAGGGGCATACTCTGGGGCCAACGTCCTGACTTTC.

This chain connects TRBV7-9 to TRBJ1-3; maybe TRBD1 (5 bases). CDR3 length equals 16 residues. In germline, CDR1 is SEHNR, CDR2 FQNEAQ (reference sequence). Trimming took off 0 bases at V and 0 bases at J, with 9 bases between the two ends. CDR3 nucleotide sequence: TGTGCCAGCAGCTTAGCGGGGGGGAGCTCTGGAAACACCATATATTTT. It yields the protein CASSLAGGSSGNTIYF.

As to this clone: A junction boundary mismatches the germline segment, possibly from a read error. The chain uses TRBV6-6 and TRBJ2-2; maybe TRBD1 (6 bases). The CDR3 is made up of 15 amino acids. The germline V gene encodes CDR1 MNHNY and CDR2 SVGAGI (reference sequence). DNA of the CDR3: TGTGCCAGCAGTACACCCCAGGGGAACGCCGGGGAGCTGTTTTTT. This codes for CASSTPQGNAGELFF.

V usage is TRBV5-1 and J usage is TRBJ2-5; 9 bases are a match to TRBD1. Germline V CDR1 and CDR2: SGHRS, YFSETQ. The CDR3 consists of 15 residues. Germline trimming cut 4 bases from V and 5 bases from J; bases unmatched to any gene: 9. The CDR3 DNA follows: TGCGCCAGCAGCACCCTACAGGGGGCAGGGGAGACCCAGTACTTC. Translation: CASSTLQGAGETQYF.

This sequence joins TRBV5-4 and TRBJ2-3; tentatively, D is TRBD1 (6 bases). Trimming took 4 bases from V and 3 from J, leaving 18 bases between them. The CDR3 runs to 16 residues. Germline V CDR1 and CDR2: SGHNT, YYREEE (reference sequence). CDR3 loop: CASSDEQGPGTDTQYF. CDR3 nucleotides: TGTGCCAGCAGCGACGAACAGGGACCCGGGACAGATACGCAGTATTTT.

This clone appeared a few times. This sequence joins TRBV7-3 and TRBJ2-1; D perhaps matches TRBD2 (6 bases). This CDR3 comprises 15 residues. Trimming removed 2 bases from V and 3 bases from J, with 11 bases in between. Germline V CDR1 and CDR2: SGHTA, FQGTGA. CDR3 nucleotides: TGTGCCAGCAGCTTAGGACTAACAAACTACAATGAGCAGTTCTTC. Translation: CASSLGLTNYNEQFF.

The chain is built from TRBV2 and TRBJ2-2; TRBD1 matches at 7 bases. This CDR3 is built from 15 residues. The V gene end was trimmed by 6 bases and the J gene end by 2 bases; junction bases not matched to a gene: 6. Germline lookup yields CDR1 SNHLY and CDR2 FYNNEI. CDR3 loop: CASRRQGPNTGELFF. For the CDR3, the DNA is TGTGCCAGCAGAAGACAGGGCCCAAACACCGGGGAGCTGTTTTTT.

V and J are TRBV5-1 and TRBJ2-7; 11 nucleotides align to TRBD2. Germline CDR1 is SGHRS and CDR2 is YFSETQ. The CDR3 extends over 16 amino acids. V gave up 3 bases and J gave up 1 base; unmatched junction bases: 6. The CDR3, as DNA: TGCGCCAGCAGCTCTTCGACTAGCGGGACATCCTACGAGCAGTACTTC. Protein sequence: CASSSSTSGTSYEQYF.

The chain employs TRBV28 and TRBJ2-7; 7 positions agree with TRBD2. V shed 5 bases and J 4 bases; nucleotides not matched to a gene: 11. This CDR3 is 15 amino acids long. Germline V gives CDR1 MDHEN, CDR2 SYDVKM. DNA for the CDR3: TGTGCCAGCAGTCTCCCGGCGGGAGAATCTTACGAGCAGTACTTC. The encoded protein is CASSLPAGESYEQYF.

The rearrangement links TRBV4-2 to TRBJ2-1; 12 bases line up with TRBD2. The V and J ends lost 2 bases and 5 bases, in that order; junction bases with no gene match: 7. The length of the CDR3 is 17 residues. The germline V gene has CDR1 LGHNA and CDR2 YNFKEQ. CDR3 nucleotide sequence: TGTGCCAGCAGCCAACTTAGGACTAGCGGGGATGACAATGAGCAGTTCTTC. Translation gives CASSQLRTSGDDNEQFF.

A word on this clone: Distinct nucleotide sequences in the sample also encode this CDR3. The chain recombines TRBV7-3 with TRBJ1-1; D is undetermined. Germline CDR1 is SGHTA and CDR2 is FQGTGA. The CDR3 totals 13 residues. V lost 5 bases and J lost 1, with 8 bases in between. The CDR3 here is CASSDYRNTEAFF. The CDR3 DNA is TGTGCCAGCAGCGATTACAGGAACACTGAAGCTTTCTTT.

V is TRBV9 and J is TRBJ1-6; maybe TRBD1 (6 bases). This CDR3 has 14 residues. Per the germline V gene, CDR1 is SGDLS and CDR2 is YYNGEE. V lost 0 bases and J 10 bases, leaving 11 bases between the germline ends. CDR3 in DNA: TGTGCCAGCAGCGTAGAGGGGGAACGGTCACCCCTCCACTTT. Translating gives CASSVEGERSPLHF.

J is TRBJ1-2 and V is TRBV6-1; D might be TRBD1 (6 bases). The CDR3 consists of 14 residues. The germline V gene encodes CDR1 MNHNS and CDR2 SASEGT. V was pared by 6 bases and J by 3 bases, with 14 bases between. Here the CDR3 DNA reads TGTGCCAGCAGCAAACAGGGCTCTGACTATGGCTACACCTTC. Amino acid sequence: CASSKQGSDYGYTF.

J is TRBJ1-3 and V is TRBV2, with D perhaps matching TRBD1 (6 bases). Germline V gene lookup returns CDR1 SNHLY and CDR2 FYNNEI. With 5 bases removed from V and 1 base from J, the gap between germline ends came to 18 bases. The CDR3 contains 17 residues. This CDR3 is CASSLGTGFLSGNTIYF. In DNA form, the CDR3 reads TGTGCCAGCAGTTTGGGTACAGGGTTTCTGTCTGGAAACACCATATATTTT.

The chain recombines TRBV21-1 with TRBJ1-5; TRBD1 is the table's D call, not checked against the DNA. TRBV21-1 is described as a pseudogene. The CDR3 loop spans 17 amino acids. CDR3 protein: CASSTDRELDSNQPQHF. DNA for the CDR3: TGTGCCAGCAGCACGGACAGGGAATTAGATAGCAATCAGCCCCAGCATTTT.

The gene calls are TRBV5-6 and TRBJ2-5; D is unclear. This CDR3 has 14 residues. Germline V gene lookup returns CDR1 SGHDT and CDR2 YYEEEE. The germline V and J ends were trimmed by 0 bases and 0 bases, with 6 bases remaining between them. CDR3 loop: CASSLGAYQETQYF. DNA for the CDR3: TGTGCCAGCAGCTTGGGGGCCTACCAAGAGACCCAGTACTTC.

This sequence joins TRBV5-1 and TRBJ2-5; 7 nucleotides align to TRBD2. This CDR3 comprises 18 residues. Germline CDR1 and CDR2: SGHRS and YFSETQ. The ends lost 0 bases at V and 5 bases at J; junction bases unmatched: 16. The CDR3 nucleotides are TGCGCCAGCAGCTTGGCCGATGCGGGGGAGCTACCGGGGGAGACCCAGTACTTC. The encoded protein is CASSLADAGELPGETQYF.

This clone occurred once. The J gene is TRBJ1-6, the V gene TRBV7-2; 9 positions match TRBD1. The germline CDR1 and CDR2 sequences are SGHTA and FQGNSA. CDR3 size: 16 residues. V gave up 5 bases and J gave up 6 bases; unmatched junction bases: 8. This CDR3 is CASSVPGQGFNSPLHF. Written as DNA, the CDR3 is TGTGCCAGCAGCGTCCCGGGACAGGGATTTAATTCACCCCTCCACTTT.

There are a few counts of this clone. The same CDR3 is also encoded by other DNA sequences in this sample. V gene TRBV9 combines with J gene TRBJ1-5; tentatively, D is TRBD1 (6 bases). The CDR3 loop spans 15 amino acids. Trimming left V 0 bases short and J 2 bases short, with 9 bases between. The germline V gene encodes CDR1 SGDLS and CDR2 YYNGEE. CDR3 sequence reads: CASSVGGGGNQPQHF. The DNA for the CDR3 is TGTGCCAGCAGCGTAGGAGGGGGTGGCAATCAGCCCCAGCATTTT.

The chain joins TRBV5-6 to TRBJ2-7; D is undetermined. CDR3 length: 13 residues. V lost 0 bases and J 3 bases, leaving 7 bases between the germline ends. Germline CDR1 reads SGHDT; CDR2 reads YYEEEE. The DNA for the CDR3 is TGTGCCAGCAGCTTGGAGCAGGACTACGAGCAGTACTTC. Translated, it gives CASSLEQDYEQYF.

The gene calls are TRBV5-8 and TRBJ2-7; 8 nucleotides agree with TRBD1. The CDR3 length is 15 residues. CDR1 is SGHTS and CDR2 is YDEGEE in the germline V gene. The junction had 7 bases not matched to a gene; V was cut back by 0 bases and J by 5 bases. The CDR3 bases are TGTGCCAGCAGCTTGGGCAGGGACAGGTTCGACGAGCAGTACTTC. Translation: CASSLGRDRFDEQYF.

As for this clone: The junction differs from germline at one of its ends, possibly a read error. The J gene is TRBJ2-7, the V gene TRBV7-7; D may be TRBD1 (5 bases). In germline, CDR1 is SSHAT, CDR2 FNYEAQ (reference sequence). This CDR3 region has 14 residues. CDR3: CASSLVGLTAEQYF. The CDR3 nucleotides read TGTGCTAGCAGCTTAGTTGGGCTGACAGCCGAGCAGTACTTC. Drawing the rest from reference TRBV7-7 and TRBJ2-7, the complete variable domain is GAGVSQSPRYKVTKRGQDVTLRCDPISSHATLYWYQQALGQGPEFLTYFNYEAQPDKSGLPSDRFSAERPEGSISTLTIQRTEQRDSAMYRCASSLVGLTAEQYFGPGTRLTVT.

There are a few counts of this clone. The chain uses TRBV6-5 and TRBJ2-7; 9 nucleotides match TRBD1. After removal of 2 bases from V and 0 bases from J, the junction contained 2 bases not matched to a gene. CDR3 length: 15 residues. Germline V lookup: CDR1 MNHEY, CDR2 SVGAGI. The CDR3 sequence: CASSYGTGLSYEQYF. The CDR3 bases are TGTGCCAGCAGTTACGGGACAGGGCTCTCCTACGAGCAGTACTTC.

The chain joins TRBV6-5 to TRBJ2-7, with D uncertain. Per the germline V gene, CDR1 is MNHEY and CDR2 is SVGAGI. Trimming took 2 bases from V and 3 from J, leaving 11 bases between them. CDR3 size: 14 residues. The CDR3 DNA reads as TGTGCCAGCAGTTACCGACACGGCCGCTACGAGCAGTACTTC. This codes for CASSYRHGRYEQYF.

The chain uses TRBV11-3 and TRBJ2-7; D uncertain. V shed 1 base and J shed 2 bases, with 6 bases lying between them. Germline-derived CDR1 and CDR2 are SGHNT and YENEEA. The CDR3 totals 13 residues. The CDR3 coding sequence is TGTGCCAGCAGCTTAGCACAGCCCTACGAGCAGTACTTC. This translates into CASSLAQPYEQYF.

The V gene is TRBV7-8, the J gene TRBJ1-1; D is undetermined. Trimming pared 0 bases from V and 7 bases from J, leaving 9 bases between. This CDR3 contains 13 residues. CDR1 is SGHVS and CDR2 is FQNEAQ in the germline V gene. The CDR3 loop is CASSLAFFYEAFF. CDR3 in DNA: TGTGCCAGCAGCTTAGCGTTTTTTTATGAAGCTTTCTTT.

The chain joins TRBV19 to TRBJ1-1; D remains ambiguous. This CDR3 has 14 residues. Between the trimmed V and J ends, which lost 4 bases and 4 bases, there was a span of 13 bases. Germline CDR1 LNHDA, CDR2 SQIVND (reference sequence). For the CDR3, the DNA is TGTGCCAGTAGTAGAGCGGGCGTTGGCACTGAAGCTTTCTTT. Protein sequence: CASSRAGVGTEAFF.